Listed here are 12 T cell receptor beta chains from one sample, sequenced in a study of blood T cell repertoires in COVID-19. The protocol was immunoSEQ multiplex PCR, while the TCRdb copy is restricted to in-frame clones and leaves out a portion. The profile covers about 200,000 clones, with around 80% appearing a single time and over 7% taken by the ten largest. The sequenced material came from peripheral blood. All receptors come from a woman in her 70s with acute or convalescent COVID-19.

The V and J genes are TRBV3-1 (or the pseudogene TRBV3-2) and TRBJ1-1; D possibly corresponds to TRBD1 (5 bases). This CDR3 has 16 amino acids. Germline CDR1 LGHDT, CDR2 YNNKEL (reference sequence). With 1 base removed from V and 5 bases from J, the gap between germline ends came to 17 bases. CDR3 DNA: TGTGCCAGCAGCCAAGCTGAGGTCAGGGTATGGACTGAAGCTTTCTTT. Protein: CASSQAEVRVWTEAFF.

The chain carries TRBV11-2 and TRBJ2-5, with 9 bases that match TRBD2. Germline V gene lookup returns CDR1 SGHAT and CDR2 FQNNGV. Trimming cost V 5 bases and J 5 bases; bases outside gene matches: 6. This CDR3 comprises 14 residues. The DNA for the CDR3 is TGTGCCAGCAGCGCTAGCGGGGTGGGTGAGACCCAGTACTTC. This gives the protein CASSASGVGETQYF.

This clone has only a few counts. This chain connects TRBV4-1 to TRBJ1-4; TRBD1 matches at 7 bases. Trimming removed 3 bases from V and 10 bases from J; junction bases left unmatched: 20. Germline loops: CDR1 MGHRA, CDR2 YSYEKL. The CDR3 covers 18 residues. CDR3 sequence (DNA): TGCGCCAGCAGCCAGTCTATTGAGACAGGGAGTTATCAGACAAAACTGTTTTTT. Protein: CASSQSIETGSYQTKLFF.

This chain joins TRBV27 and TRBJ1-1; 7 bases align to TRBD1. J gave up 3 bases and V 6 bases, and 13 bases lay outside the gene matches. This CDR3 has 16 amino acids. CDR1 and CDR2 from the germline V gene are MNHEY and SMNVEV (reference sequence). The CDR3 spells CASRTGTARGYTEAFF. The CDR3 region has the DNA TGTGCCAGCAGAACCGGGACAGCACGGGGGTACACTGAAGCTTTCTTT.

The rearrangement joins TRBV5-8 to TRBJ2-5; possible D gene TRBD1, 5 bases. This CDR3 is built from 13 residues. CDR1 SGHTS and CDR2 YDEGEE come from the germline V gene. V shed 2 bases and J shed 5 bases, with 10 bases lying between them. CDR3 sequence (DNA): TGTGCCAGCAGCTTCCGCCCAGGGGAGACCCAGTACTTC. Its translation: CASSFRPGETQYF. Together with reference TRBV5-8 and TRBJ2-5, the CDR3 gives the full variable domain: EAGVTQSPTHLIKTRGQQATLRCSPISGHTSVYWYQQALGLGLQFLLWYDEGEERNRGNFPPRFSGRQFPNYSSELNVNALELEDSALYLCASSFRPGETQYFGPGTRLLVL.

This clone was picked up one time. The CDR3 region has the DNA TGTGCCTGGAGTCCGGGGACAGCGAGGTATTTT. This gives the protein CAWSPGTARYF. This rearrangement joins TRBV30 to TRBJ2-3; 7 bases agree with TRBD1. This CDR3 is 11 amino acids long. J gave up 14 bases and V 2 bases, and 7 bases lay outside the gene matches. Germline CDR1 is GTSNPN and CDR2 is SVGIG (reference sequence).

The V and J genes are TRBV11-2 and TRBJ2-5, with TRBD2 matching 7 bases. Germline assignment: CDR1 SGHAT and CDR2 FQNNGV. Trimming took 2 bases from V and 5 from J; bases not matched to a gene: 5. The CDR3 loop spans 14 amino acids. The CDR3 DNA reads as TGTGCCAGCAGCTTAAACCCCGGGAGGGAGACCCAGTACTTC. Translation: CASSLNPGRETQYF.

This clone was counted once. The gene calls are TRBV5-5 and TRBJ2-2; TRBD2 might be the D (7 bases). The CDR3 has 16 amino acids. The V gene's germline CDR1 is SGHKS and CDR2 YYEKEE (reference sequence). Deletions cut 4 bases from V and 3 bases from J, with 16 bases between. This CDR3 is CASSPTGRGDTGELFF. The CDR3, as DNA: TGTGCCAGCAGCCCGACGGGGAGGGGGGACACCGGGGAGCTGTTTTTT. The whole variable domain, remainder taken from reference TRBV5-5 and TRBJ2-2, is DAGVTQSPTHLIKTRGQQVTLRCSPISGHKSVSWYQQVLGQGPQFIFQYYEKEERGRGNFPDRFSARQFPNYSSELNVNALLLGDSALYLCASSPTGRGDTGELFFGEGSRLTVL.

The rearrangement uses TRBV6-4 and TRBJ2-7; 9 bases map to TRBD2. V was clipped by 4 bases and J by 2 bases; unmatched bases: 6. The germline gives CDR1 MRHNA, CDR2 SNTAGT. The CDR3 length is 15 residues. CDR3 sequence: CASSVGSGGPYEQYF. The CDR3 region has the DNA TGTGCCAGCAGTGTCGGTAGCGGGGGCCCCTACGAGCAGTACTTC.

The rearrangement uses TRBV2 and TRBJ1-1, with a tentative D call TRBD1 (6 bases). This CDR3 region has 13 residues. CDR1 is SNHLY and CDR2 is FYNNEI in the germline V gene. V lost 3 bases and J lost 7, with 12 bases in between. The CDR3 nucleotides read TGTGCCAGCAGTGATTTACAGGGAAGTGAAGCTTTCTTT. This encodes CASSDLQGSEAFF. The full variable domain, with the rest looked up from reference TRBV2 and TRBJ1-1, is EPEVTQTPSHQVTQMGQEVILRCVPISNHLYFYWYRQILGQKVEFLVSFYNNEISEKSEIFDDQFSVERPDGSNFTLKIRSTKLEDSAMYFCASSDLQGSEAFFGQGTRLTVV.

This clone has a count of ten or more. This rearrangement joins TRBV29-1 to TRBJ2-3; D is possibly TRBD1 (7 bases). CDR3 length: 19 amino acids. CDR1 SQVTM and CDR2 ANQGSEA come from the germline V gene. The V end was cut by 0 bases, the J end by 2 bases, with 24 bases between. The chain's CDR3 is CSVEDEAEGALTVTDTQYF. DNA of the CDR3: TGCAGCGTTGAAGATGAAGCGGAGGGGGCCTTAACTGTCACAGATACGCAGTATTTT.

This chain joins TRBV30 and TRBJ1-6, with no clear D. Trimming stripped 6 bases from V and 0 bases from J, with 9 bases between. Germline loops: CDR1 GTSNPN, CDR2 SVGIG (reference sequence). The CDR3 has 14 amino acids. CDR3 sequence reads: CACREYSYNSPLHF. The CDR3 nucleotides are TGTGCCTGTCGCGAATACTCCTATAATTCACCCCTCCACTTT. The complete variable domain, with remaining parts taken from reference TRBV30 and TRBJ1-6, reads SQTIHQWPATLVQPVGSPLSLECTVEGTSNPNLYWYRQAAGRGLQLLFYSVGIGQISSEVPQNLSASRPQDRQFILSSKKLLLSDSGFYLCACREYSYNSPLHFGNGTRLTVT.